Below are 31 T cell receptor beta chains sequenced from a single sample in a study of T-cell reconstitution after alpha-beta-depleted transplantation in children. This sample's TCRbeta library carried unique molecular identifier barcodes. One entry per CDR3 protein results from TCRdb running MiXCR on the PCR reads. The sample includes roughly 610,000 distinct CDR3 sequences, 10% to 13% of them seen just once. Specimen: PBMCs from the stem cell graft donor, collected from the stem cell graft. All receptors derive from a human donor who donated a stem cell graft to a child with acute myeloid leukemia.

This clonotype was seen more than once but under ten times. The chain couples TRBV28 to TRBJ2-7, with 9 bases fitting TRBD2. V was pared by 6 bases and J by 3 bases, with 12 bases of the junction left unmatched. Germline V gene sequence: CDR1 MDHEN, CDR2 SYDVKM. The CDR3 runs to 16 residues. CDR3 sequence (DNA): TGTGCCAGCAGCGAGCAGGGACTAGCCGAATTCTACGAGCAGTACTTC. Protein product: CASSEQGLAEFYEQYF. The variable domain in full, with the rest retrieved from reference TRBV28 and TRBJ2-7, is DVKVTQSSRYLVKRTGEKVFLECVQDMDHENMFWYRQDPGLGLRLIYFSYDVKMKEKGDIPEGYSVSREKKERFSLILESASTNQTSMYLCASSEQGLAEFYEQYFGPGTRLTVT.

This sequence joins TRBV20-1 and TRBJ1-1, with a tentative D call TRBD1 (5 bases). CDR1 is DFQATT, CDR2 SNEGSKA, per germline (reference sequence). Trimming stripped 3 bases from V and 5 bases from J, with 13 bases between. This CDR3 is 13 amino acids long. CDR3 residues: CSASIPGRTEAFF. CDR3 nucleotides: TGCAGTGCTAGCATTCCAGGGAGGACTGAAGCTTTCTTT.

There are many counts of this clonotype. This chain joins TRBV7-2 and TRBJ1-1; TRBD1 aligns across 12 bases. J was trimmed by 9 bases and V by 4 bases; bases with no gene match: 9. The CDR3 is 15 residues long. Germline V lookup: CDR1 SGHTA, CDR2 FQGNSA. The DNA for the CDR3 is TGTGCCAGCAGCTCCAAGGGACAGGGGGCGATGAAAGCTTTCTTT. This encodes CASSSKGQGAMKAFF.

V gene TRBV4-2 combines with J gene TRBJ2-7; maybe TRBD2 (5 bases). Between the trimmed V and J ends, which lost 4 bases and 1 base, there was a span of 14 bases. The CDR3 sequence is 15 residues long. Germline CDR1 and CDR2: LGHNA and YNFKEQ. The CDR3 loop reads CASSPASAASYEQYF. In DNA form, the CDR3 reads TGTGCCAGCAGCCCCGCATCAGCGGCTTCCTACGAGCAGTACTTC.

This chain connects TRBV29-1 to TRBJ2-5; weak D call: TRBD2 (5 bases). CDR3 size: 14 residues. Trimming cost V 3 bases and J 4 bases, with 15 bases left between them. Germline values: CDR1 SQVTM, CDR2 ANQGSEA. Here the CDR3 reads CSVDMGFEGETQYF. In nucleotides, the CDR3 is TGCAGCGTTGATATGGGTTTCGAGGGAGAGACCCAGTACTTC.

This clonotype was found many times. The chain links TRBV20-1 to TRBJ2-7, with 9 bases fitting TRBD2. This CDR3 spans 13 amino acids. From germline, CDR1 is DFQATT and CDR2 SNEGSKA (reference sequence). With V trimmed by 6 bases and J by 6 bases, 9 bases remained unmatched. In DNA, the CDR3 is TGCAGTGCCGGGAGGACTAGCGACTTCGAGCAGTACTTC. Translating gives CSAGRTSDFEQYF.

The chain recombines TRBV19 with TRBJ1-1; perhaps TRBD1 as D (5 bases). The germline gives CDR1 LNHDA, CDR2 SQIVND (reference sequence). The CDR3 runs to 13 residues. Trimming took off 2 bases at V and 4 bases at J, with 8 bases between the two ends. The CDR3 region has the DNA TGTGCCAGTAGTATACAGGGTACCACTGAAGCTTTCTTT. Protein product: CASSIQGTTEAFF.

This clonotype was observed a few times. The chain employs TRBV18 and TRBJ1-4; weak D call: TRBD1 (6 bases). This CDR3 is 17 amino acids long. Deletions cut 3 bases from V and 4 bases from J, with 18 bases between. Germline V gene sequence: CDR1 KGHSH, CDR2 LQKENI. The CDR3 loop is CASSPPGGSLGNEKLFF. For the CDR3, the DNA is TGTGCCAGCTCACCCCCTGGGGGCTCTCTCGGTAATGAAAAACTGTTTTTT. The complete variable domain, with remaining parts taken from reference TRBV18 and TRBJ1-4, reads NAGVMQNPRHLVRRRGQEARLRCSPMKGHSHVYWYRQLPEEGLKFMVYLQKENIIDESGMPKERFSAEFPKEGPSILRIQQVVRGDSAAYFCASSPPGGSLGNEKLFFGSGTQLSVL.

This clonotype has at least ten counts. The V gene is TRBV12-3 or TRBV12-4, the J gene TRBJ2-2; 10 nucleotides align to TRBD2. Trimming cost V 3 bases and J 4 bases; bases outside gene matches: 5. This CDR3 region has 16 residues. DNA of the CDR3: TGTGCCAGCAGTTTCGGAACTAGCGGGACCACCGGGGAGCTGTTTTTT. It specifies CASSFGTSGTTGELFF.

The chain has TRBV11-2 and TRBJ2-5, with TRBD2 identical over 7 bases. Germline V gene lookup returns CDR1 SGHAT and CDR2 FQNNGV. The CDR3 contains 14 residues. With 0 bases clipped from V and 10 bases from J, the junction kept 8 bases outside the gene matches. The CDR3 nucleotides are TGTGCCAGCAGCTTAGATCCCGCTAGCGGTGTCCAGTACTTC. As protein: CASSLDPASGVQYF.

This clonotype occurred many times. CDR3 protein: CSVDSGQGTEAFF. For the CDR3, the DNA is TGCAGCGTTGATTCAGGGCAGGGAACTGAAGCTTTCTTT. The V gene is TRBV29-1, the J gene TRBJ1-1, with a weak D call TRBD1 (5 bases). The ends were cut back, 3 bases at V and 5 bases at J, with 13 bases in the middle. This CDR3 has 13 amino acids. The germline gives CDR1 SQVTM, CDR2 ANQGSEA.

The gene calls are TRBV7-3 and TRBJ2-2; D remains ambiguous. The germline V gene has CDR1 SGHTA and CDR2 FQGTGA. V gave up 2 bases and J gave up 6 bases, with 7 bases separating them. This CDR3 contains 13 residues. CDR3 DNA: TGTGCCAGCAGCTTACAGTCCCCCGGGGAGCTGTTTTTT. Translating gives CASSLQSPGELFF. Combining the CDR3 with reference TRBV7-3 and TRBJ2-2 gives the whole variable domain GAGVSQTPSNKVTEKGKYVELRCDPISGHTALYWYRQSLGQGPEFLIYFQGTGAADDSGLPNDRFFAVRPEGSVSTLKIQRTERGDSAVYLCASSLQSPGELFFGEGSRLTVL.

In this sample, this clonotype turned up a few times. The V gene is TRBV27, the J gene TRBJ2-7, with D unclear. Germline V gene data show CDR1 as MNHEY and CDR2 as SMNVEV (reference sequence). CDR3 length: 13 amino acids. V was cut by 3 bases and J by 6 bases, with 12 bases left in between. The CDR3 spells CASSLGPGGEQYF. CDR3 nucleotide sequence: TGTGCCAGCAGTTTGGGCCCGGGCGGCGAGCAGTACTTC.

Ten or more counts support this clonotype. The J gene is TRBJ2-1, the V gene TRBV7-8; TRBD1 aligns across 9 bases. This CDR3 spans 16 amino acids. CDR1 and CDR2 from the germline V gene are SGHVS and FQNEAQ. Losses at the gene ends were 5 bases for V and 1 base for J; bases not matched to a gene: 6. The CDR3 is CASSPRDRVSYNEQFF. CDR3 coding DNA: TGTGCCAGCAGCCCCCGGGACAGGGTTTCCTACAATGAGCAGTTCTTC.

This clonotype has ten or more counts. The chain combines TRBV20-1 with TRBJ2-1; no clear D gene. The CDR3 runs to 10 residues. Germline loops: CDR1 DFQATT, CDR2 SNEGSKA (reference sequence). V lost 2 bases to trimming and J lost 5 bases, with 1 base between them. The CDR3 here is CSARNNEQFF. Written as DNA, the CDR3 is TGCAGTGCTAGAAACAATGAGCAGTTCTTC.

This clonotype was seen repeatedly, ten times or more. The V and J genes are TRBV20-1 and TRBJ2-5, with a tentative D call TRBD1 (6 bases). The V and J ends lost 5 bases and 1 base respectively, with 14 bases between them. This CDR3 is 14 amino acids long. CDR1 and CDR2 from the germline V gene are DFQATT and SNEGSKA (reference sequence). The CDR3 reads CSAEERGSQETQYF. For the CDR3, the DNA is TGCAGTGCTGAGGAGAGGGGGTCCCAAGAGACCCAGTACTTC.

This sequence joins TRBV7-9 and TRBJ2-7; D may correspond to TRBD1 or TRBD2 (5 bases each). V shed 6 bases and J shed 5 bases, with 17 bases lying between them. CDR3 length equals 14 residues. Per germline, CDR1 SEHNR and CDR2 FQNEAQ (reference sequence). CDR3 DNA sequence: TGTGCCAGCAGTTCCACGGGACCCGGGGACGAGCAGTACTTC. Protein: CASSSTGPGDEQYF.

The chain employs TRBV14 and TRBJ1-1, with D maybe TRBD1 (6 bases). The CDR3 contains 15 residues. Trimming stripped 1 base from V and 1 base from J, with 10 bases between. The germline CDR1 and CDR2 sequences are SGHDN and FVKESK. The CDR3 DNA reads as TGTGCCAGCAGCCAAGCTCAGGGGCGGAACACTGAAGCTTTCTTT. This translates into CASSQAQGRNTEAFF.

The table lists this clonotype with a few counts. The chain is built from TRBV7-2 and TRBJ2-3, with D possibly being TRBD2 (5 bases). V shed 3 bases and J shed 6 bases, with 13 bases lying between them. This CDR3 comprises 14 residues. Germline-derived CDR1 and CDR2 are SGHTA and FQGNSA. The CDR3 spells CASSLSRAVDTQYF. The CDR3 DNA follows: TGTGCCAGCAGCTTGTCGCGGGCCGTGGATACGCAGTATTTT.

This clonotype has ten or more counts. The chain is built from TRBV20-1 and TRBJ2-1, with 11 bases aligning to TRBD2. The length of the CDR3 is 16 residues. V lost 6 bases to trimming and J lost 6 bases; unmatched junction nucleotides: 13. The germline CDR1 and CDR2 sequences are DFQATT and SNEGSKA (reference sequence). The CDR3 DNA follows: TGCAGTGCCCCCCTCCTACGGACTAGCGGGTTCAATGAGCAGTTCTTC. This codes for CSAPLLRTSGFNEQFF.

This clonotype was picked up a small number of times. The J gene is TRBJ1-3, the V gene TRBV20-1; 8 positions agree with TRBD1. The CDR3 length is 18 residues. CDR1 is DFQATT and CDR2 is SNEGSKA in the germline V gene (reference sequence). Trimming cost V 1 base and J 0 bases; bases outside gene matches: 11. As DNA, the CDR3 is TGCAGTGCTAGAGCTCCCCCGGGACAGGCCAACTCTGGAAACACCATATATTTT. It codes for CSARAPPGQANSGNTIYF.

Many counts were recorded for this clonotype. In nucleotides, the CDR3 is TGTGCCAGCAGTTACTCGGTAGACACCACGAGGGGCACTGAAGCTTTCTTT. It translates to CASSYSVDTTRGTEAFF. The chain couples TRBV6-5 to TRBJ1-1, with a possible D match to TRBD1 (5 bases). CDR1 and CDR2 from the germline V gene are MNHEY and SVGAGI. This CDR3 has 17 amino acids. The V gene lost 0 bases and the J gene lost 4 bases, with 18 bases spanning the gap.

This clonotype was seen many times. This chain links TRBV20-1 with TRBJ2-7; 8 bases are shared with TRBD2. The ends lost 7 bases at V and 3 bases at J; junction bases unmatched: 8. The germline CDR1 and CDR2 sequences are DFQATT and SNEGSKA (reference sequence). The CDR3 is 13 residues long. The CDR3 here is CSVAGLPGYEQYF. The CDR3, as DNA: TGCAGTGTAGCGGGACTCCCTGGCTACGAGCAGTACTTC.

This clonotype was seen a few times. This CDR3 reads CASTTRRGQPQHF. CDR3 nucleotides: TGTGCCAGCACCACCCGCAGGGGGCAGCCCCAGCATTTT. The chain employs TRBV6-1 and TRBJ1-5; 7 positions match TRBD1. Germline V gene sequence: CDR1 MNHNS, CDR2 SASEGT. Germline trimming cut 7 bases from V and 7 bases from J; bases unmatched to any gene: 7. The length of the CDR3 is 13 residues.

This clonotype was seen more than once but under ten times. This chain joins TRBV7-2 and TRBJ1-5, with D uncertain. Trimming left V 3 bases short and J 7 bases short, with 10 bases between. Per germline, CDR1 SGHTA and CDR2 FQGNSA. The CDR3 is made up of 13 amino acids. CDR3 loop: CASSLAGEQPQHF. CDR3 sequence (DNA): TGTGCCAGCAGCTTGGCCGGGGAGCAGCCCCAGCATTTT.

In this sample, this clonotype turned up many times. J is TRBJ2-2 and V is TRBV10-3; possibly TRBD1 or TRBD2 for D (5 bases each). Germline V gene sequence: CDR1 ENHRY, CDR2 SYGVKD. V was shortened by 7 bases and J by 1 base, with 10 bases between the two germline ends. This CDR3 region has 14 residues. The CDR3 nucleotides are TGTGCCATCATGGGACGGCAGAACACCGGGGAGCTGTTTTTT. This translates into CAIMGRQNTGELFF.

This clonotype showed up many times. This rearrangement joins TRBV6-2 or TRBV6-3 to TRBJ1-4; D ambiguous. Trimming removed 6 bases at V and 7 bases at J, with 12 bases between. Germline CDR1 and CDR2: MNHEY and SVGEGT. The length of the CDR3 is 13 residues. CDR3 region: CASSEPMGEKLFF. The CDR3 nucleotides read TGTGCCAGCAGCGAACCGATGGGTGAAAAACTGTTTTTT.

This clonotype was seen a few times. The rearrangement links TRBV7-3 to TRBJ2-7; 13 bases line up with TRBD2. CDR3 length: 15 residues. Losses at the gene ends were 2 bases for V and 5 bases for J; bases not matched to a gene: 3. The germline V gene encodes CDR1 SGHTA and CDR2 FQGTGA. The CDR3 here is CASSLQTSGRNEQYF. CDR3 in DNA: TGTGCCAGCAGCTTACAGACTAGCGGGAGGAACGAGCAGTACTTC.

This clonotype showed up many times. The rearrangement links TRBV9 to TRBJ2-1; either TRBD1 or TRBD2 may supply D (5 bases each). The CDR3 contains 14 residues. From germline, CDR1 is SGDLS and CDR2 YYNGEE. V was pared by 0 bases and J by 4 bases, with 8 bases between. The chain's CDR3 is CASSVGGPYNEQFF. As DNA, the CDR3 is TGTGCCAGCAGCGTAGGGGGACCGTACAATGAGCAGTTCTTC.

This clonotype has only a few counts. The chain recombines TRBV18 with TRBJ2-1; 13 positions agree with TRBD2. CDR3 length: 16 amino acids. Germline values: CDR1 KGHSH, CDR2 LQKENI. Trimming took 6 bases from V and 6 from J; bases not matched to a gene: 8. CDR3 sequence (DNA): TGTGCCAGCTCCGGACTAGCGGGAGTTCGGACCAATGAGCAGTTCTTC. Protein sequence: CASSGLAGVRTNEQFF.

This clonotype came up many times. The rearrangement joins TRBV20-1 to TRBJ2-1; D not certain. The CDR3 covers 14 residues. The ends were cut back, 5 bases at V and 2 bases at J, with 13 bases in the middle. Germline CDR1 is DFQATT and CDR2 is SNEGSKA (reference sequence). The CDR3 DNA follows: TGCAGTGCTCCCCCTCTCGGAACCTACAATGAGCAGTTCTTC. Translation gives CSAPPLGTYNEQFF.